This T cell receptor (beta chain) was documented in a study of T cell repertoires in cytomegalovirus infection. TCRdb processed the reads anew with MiXCR; each CDR3 protein has one entry. Of about 490,000 distinct CDR3 sequences listed, more than 15% were seen once; the top ten hold roughly a quarter. Many counts were recorded for this clonotype. Its antigen is as yet unknown. Study-wide points: The cumulative frequency of public TCR beta families distinguished individuals who carried CMV together with the relevant HLA.

Material for sequencing was CD8+ T cells from PBMCs. The receptor was derived from a human donor in good health (CMV status not recorded). Some clones in this sample may be carry-over from other donors' samples.

DNA of the CDR3: TGTGCCATCAGTGGCACGGACAGGGGGATTTACAATGAGCAGTTCTTC. This encodes CAISGTDRGIYNEQFF. The chain joins TRBV10-3 to TRBJ2-1; 10 bases match TRBD1. The CDR3 has 16 residues. The germline gives CDR1 ENHRY, CDR2 SYGVKD. The J segment lost 4 bases and the V segment lost 4 bases, leaving 7 bases of the junction unmatched.